This TCR beta chain was documented in a study of blood T cell repertoires in COVID-19. The wider study: Acute and convalescent COVID-19 samples came from the United States, Italy and Spain. T cells, B-cell-depleted T cells, or PBMCs supplied cDNA or gDNA.

During active infection, Seattle patients enrolled and were then monitored through disease. Germline V gene data show CDR1 as SSHAT and CDR2 as FNYEAQ (reference sequence). The CDR3 covers 16 residues. In the authors' methods: Nucleated cell counts were estimated from reference gene primer amplification. TCRdb's table, derived via immunoSEQ multiplex PCR, lists solely in-frame clones and lacks some. The V and J calls and the clone size are those of that table, but D and trimming were determined from the DNA. The sample includes 180,000 or so clones, around four fifths of them seen just once. Comments on this clone: An end of the junction does not agree with germline; a read error may underlie this.

Input material: peripheral blood. The chain couples TRBV7-7 to TRBJ2-3; the match to TRBD2 covers 10 bases. The clonotype comes from a woman aged 70-85 years with COVID-19, enrolled during active disease. CDR3 sequence (DNA): TGTGCTAGCAGCTTAGGCCTAGCGGGAGTGGGAGATACGCAGTATTTT. This codes for CASSLGLAGVGDTQYF.